The 2 T cell receptor beta chains given below trace back to one sample, sequenced in a study of OX40 agonist ivuxolimab in advanced cancers. Generated by immunoSEQ multiplex PCR, the TCRdb table keeps only in-frame clones and is missing some. This table holds about 110,000 clones, roughly 89% found once. Specimen: CD4+ or CD8+ T cells sorted from blood, collected in a trial of the OX40 agonist ivuxolimab. The receptors stem from an adult with an advanced solid tumor such as melanoma, head and neck, liver or kidney cancer.

The gene calls are TRBV15 and TRBJ1-1, with D possibly being TRBD1 (6 bases). The CDR3 loop spans 16 amino acids. In germline, CDR1 is LNHNV, CDR2 YYDKDF (reference sequence). Between the trimmed V and J ends, which lost 1 base and 4 bases, there was a span of 16 bases. The chain's CDR3 is CATSRGPGAGFTEAFF. CDR3 DNA sequence: TGTGCCACCAGCAGAGGCCCGGGGGCTGGATTCACTGAAGCTTTCTTT.

This clone appeared a single time. V usage is TRBV5-6 and J usage is TRBJ1-4, with 9 bases aligning to TRBD1. The CDR3 contains 14 residues. Germline V gene data show CDR1 as SGHDT and CDR2 as YYEEEE. V was clipped by 4 bases and J by 7 bases; unmatched bases: 5. The chain's CDR3 is CASSLGDRAEKLFF. The CDR3 DNA follows: TGTGCCAGCAGCCTAGGGGACAGGGCTGAAAAACTGTTTTTT.